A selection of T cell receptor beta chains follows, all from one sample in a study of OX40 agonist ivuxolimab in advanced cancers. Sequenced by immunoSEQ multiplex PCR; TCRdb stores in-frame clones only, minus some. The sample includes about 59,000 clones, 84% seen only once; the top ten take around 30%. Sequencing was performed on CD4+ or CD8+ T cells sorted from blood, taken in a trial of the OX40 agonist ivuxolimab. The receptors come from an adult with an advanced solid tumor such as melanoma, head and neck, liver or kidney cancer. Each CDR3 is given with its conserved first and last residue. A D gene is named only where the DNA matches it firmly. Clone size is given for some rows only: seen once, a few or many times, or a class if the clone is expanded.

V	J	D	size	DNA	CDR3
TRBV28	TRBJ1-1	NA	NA	TGTGCCAGCAGGGAGGGATCGGCAGGCGAGAACACTGAAGCTTTCTTT	CASREGSAGENTEAFF
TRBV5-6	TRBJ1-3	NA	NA	TGTGCCAGCAGCCCAAGGGGCCTGATCGGAAACACCATATATTTT	CASSPRGLIGNTIYF
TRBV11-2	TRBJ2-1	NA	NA	TGTGCCAGCAGCTTAGATTGGACAACCAATGAGCAGTTCTTC	CASSLDWTTNEQFF
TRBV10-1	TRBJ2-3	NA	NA	TGCGCCAGCAGACTGGACAGAAGCACAGATACGCAGTATTTT	CASRLDRSTDTQYF
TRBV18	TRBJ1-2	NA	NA	TGTGCCAGCTCACTACAGGGACTTTCGAACTATGGCTACACCTTC	CASSLQGLSNYGYTF
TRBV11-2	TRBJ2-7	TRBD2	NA	TGTGCCAGCAGGACCCGACTAGCGGGACGGGACGAGCAGTACTTC	CASRTRLAGRDEQYF
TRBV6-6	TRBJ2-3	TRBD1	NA	TGTGCCAGCAGTTTCGCACAGGGGGGCACAGATACGCAGTATTTT	CASSFAQGGTDTQYF
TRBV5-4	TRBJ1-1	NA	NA	TGTGCCAGTACCGGTGCTTCGAACACTGAAGCTTTCTTT	CASTGASNTEAFF
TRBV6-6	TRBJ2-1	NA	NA	TGTGCCAGCACCCACCTAGGGGGACACCTATACAATGAGCAGTTCTTC	CASTHLGGHLYNEQFF
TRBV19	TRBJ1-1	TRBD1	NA	TGTGCCAGTAGTATTCACAGGGGGCTTCCGACTGAAGCTTTCTTT	CASSIHRGLPTEAFF
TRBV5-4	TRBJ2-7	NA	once	TGTGCCAGCAGCTTGCAAGGGGAGCAGTACTTC	CASSLQGEQYF
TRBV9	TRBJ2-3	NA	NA	TGTGCCAGCACCGGGGATGGAGATACGCAGTATTTT	CASTGDGDTQYF
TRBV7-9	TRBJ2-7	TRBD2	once	TGTGCCAGCAGCTCAACGGGACTAGCACAGGACGAGCAGTACTTC	CASSSTGLAQDEQYF
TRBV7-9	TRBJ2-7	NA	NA	TGTGCCAGCAGCTCCGGTAGGATTCGCGAGCAGTACTTC	CASSSGRIREQYF
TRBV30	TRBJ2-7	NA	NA	TGTGCCTGGAGTGTAATGGTAAGCGAGCAGTACTTC	CAWSVMVSEQYF
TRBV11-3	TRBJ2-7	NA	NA	TGTGCCAGCAGCTTAGGGGGGCGCGAGCAGTACTTC	CASSLGGREQYF
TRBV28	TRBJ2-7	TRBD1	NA	TGTGCCAGCAGTCCGTTGACAGGGGTCTACGAGCAGTACTTC	CASSPLTGVYEQYF
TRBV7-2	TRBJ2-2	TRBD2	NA	TGTGCCAGCAGCGTGACTAGCGGGAGCGCCGGGGAGCTGTTTTTT	CASSVTSGSAGELFF
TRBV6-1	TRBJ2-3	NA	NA	TGTGCCAGCAGCCAACTAGGAATATTGCAAGATACGCAGTATTTT	CASSQLGILQDTQYF
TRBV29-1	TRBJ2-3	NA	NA	TGCAGCGGGAAAAAAGATACGCAGTATTTT	CSGKKDTQYF
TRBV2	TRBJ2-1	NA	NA	TGTGCCAGCAGTGAGGAGCAGAACTTCTACAATGAGCAGTTCTTC	CASSEEQNFYNEQFF
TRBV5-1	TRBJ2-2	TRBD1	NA	TGCGCCAGCAGCGCCACAGGGGCGCTAAACACCGGGGAGCTGTTTTTT	CASSATGALNTGELFF
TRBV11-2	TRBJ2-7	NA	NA	TGTGCCAGCAGTCGGGGTACTAGACTGTTCGCCGAGCAGTACTTC	CASSRGTRLFAEQYF
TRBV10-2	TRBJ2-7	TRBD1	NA	TGCGCCAGCACCGCGACAGGGGGATCCTACGAGCAGTACTTC	CASTATGGSYEQYF
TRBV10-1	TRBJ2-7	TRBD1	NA	TGCGCCAGCAGTGACGGGACAGGTTCCTACGAGCAGTACTTC	CASSDGTGSYEQYF
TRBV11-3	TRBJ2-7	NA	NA	TGTGCCAGCAGTTCTCACGGGGGATCGGACGAGCAGTACTTC	CASSSHGGSDEQYF
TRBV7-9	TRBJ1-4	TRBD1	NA	TGTGCCAGCAGCTTTATACAGGGGGCGCCTAATGAAAAACTGTTTTTT	CASSFIQGAPNEKLFF
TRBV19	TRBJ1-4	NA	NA	TGTGCCAGTAGTATAGACAGGGAAAAACTGTTTTTT	CASSIDREKLFF
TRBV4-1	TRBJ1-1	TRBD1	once	TGCGCCAGCAGCCGGACAGGACTGAACACTGAAGCTTTCTTT	CASSRTGLNTEAFF
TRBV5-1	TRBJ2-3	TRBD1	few	TGCGCCAGCAGCCTGCAGACAGGGGAGGATACGCAGTATTTT	CASSLQTGEDTQYF
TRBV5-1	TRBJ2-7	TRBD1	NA	TGCGCCAGCAGCCCCTTGATAGGACAGGGCACCAAGCAGTACTTC	CASSPLIGQGTKQYF
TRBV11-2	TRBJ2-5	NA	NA	TGTGCCAGCAGCCAAGCACTAACGCGAGAGACCCAGTACTTC	CASSQALTRETQYF
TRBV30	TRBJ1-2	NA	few	TGTGCCTGGAGTGCGGGACGCAGCCTTTCCTATGGCTACACCTTC	CAWSAGRSLSYGYTF
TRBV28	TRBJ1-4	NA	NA	TGTGCCAGCAGTCCGAATCGGGCTAATGAAAAACTGTTTTTT	CASSPNRANEKLFF
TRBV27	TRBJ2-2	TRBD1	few	TGTGCCAGCAGCTCCGGGACAGGGAACACCGGGGAGCTGTTTTTT	CASSSGTGNTGELFF
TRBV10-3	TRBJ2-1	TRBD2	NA	TGTGCCATCAGTGAACCCACTAGCGGGAGCGTCAATGAGCAGTTCTTC	CAISEPTSGSVNEQFF
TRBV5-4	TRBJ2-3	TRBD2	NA	TGTGCCAGCAGCTCGGGACTAGCGGGACGCACAGATACGCAGTATTTT	CASSSGLAGRTDTQYF
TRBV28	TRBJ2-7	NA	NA	TGTGCCATCAAGGGACCTATGATCTCCGAGCAGTACTTC	CAIKGPMISEQYF
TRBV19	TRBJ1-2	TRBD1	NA	TGTGCCAGTAGTATAGGGGACAGTCGGGAGAATGGCTACACCTTC	CASSIGDSRENGYTF
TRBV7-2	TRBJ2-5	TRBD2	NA	TGTGCCAGCAGCGCACCGGGACTACCGTACCAAGAGACCCAGTACTTC	CASSAPGLPYQETQYF
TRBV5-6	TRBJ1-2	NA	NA	TGTGCCAGCAGCTTCGGTAGGGTGGTCGGCTACACCTTC	CASSFGRVVGYTF
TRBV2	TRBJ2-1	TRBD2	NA	TGTGCCACCAAGAGCGGGGAGATCTACAATGAGCAGTTCTTC	CATKSGEIYNEQFF
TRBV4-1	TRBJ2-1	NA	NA	TGCGCCAGCAGCCAAGTAGTACAGCCAGAGCAGTTCTTC	CASSQVVQPEQFF
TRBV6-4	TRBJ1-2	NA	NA	TGTGCCAGCACCCCGGGGCTGGGTTATGGCTACACCTTC	CASTPGLGYGYTF
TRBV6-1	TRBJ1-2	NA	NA	TGTGCCAGTAGTACGGGACACGACCCTCGGGTCGGCTACACCTTC	CASSTGHDPRVGYTF